These 9 T cell receptor beta chains came from one sample sequenced in a study of T cell responses to AZD1222 COVID-19 vaccine. The table came from immunoSEQ multiplex PCR; TCRdb's copy has only in-frame clones and leaves some out. This table holds roughly 110,000 clones, roughly nine tenths found once. Material: peripheral blood, obtained 28 days after the second AZD1222 dose. All receptors come from an adult who received the AZD1222 COVID-19 vaccine.

The rearrangement links TRBV29-1 to TRBJ2-5; 8 positions match TRBD1. The CDR3 loop spans 12 amino acids. In germline, CDR1 is SQVTM, CDR2 ANQGSEA. Trimming at V came to 7 bases and at J to 5 bases, leaving 6 bases not matched to a gene. CDR3 nucleotide sequence: TGCAGCGCCTCGGACAGGGTGGAGACCCAGTACTTC. It yields the protein CSASDRVETQYF.

In this sample, this clone turned up once. This sequence joins TRBV28 and TRBJ1-4; the match to TRBD1 covers 12 bases. In germline, CDR1 is MDHEN, CDR2 SYDVKM. The ends lost 6 bases at V and 10 bases at J; junction bases unmatched: 3. There are 13 residues in the CDR3. The CDR3: CASRGQGAGKLFF. As DNA, the CDR3 is TGTGCCAGCAGGGGACAGGGGGCTGGAAAACTGTTTTTT.

The sample holds one count of this clone. The gene calls are TRBV7-2 and TRBJ1-1; D is undetermined. This CDR3 is built from 14 residues. With 7 bases removed from V and 2 bases from J, the gap between germline ends came to 14 bases. CDR1 is SGHTA, CDR2 FQGNSA, per germline. This CDR3 is CASTLWTVNTEAFF. The CDR3 DNA sequence: TGTGCCAGCACCCTCTGGACGGTAAACACTGAAGCTTTCTTT.

The gene calls are TRBV4-1 and TRBJ1-5; no clear D gene. CDR1 is MGHRA and CDR2 is YSYEKL in the germline V gene. V was shortened by 4 bases and J by 7 bases, with 14 bases between the two germline ends. The CDR3 is 14 amino acids. CDR3 in DNA: TGCGCCAGCAGCCTAAACAGCGAAAGCCAGCCCCAGCATTTT. Its translation is CASSLNSESQPQHF.

The V call is TRBV9, the J call TRBJ2-3; a possible D gene is TRBD1 (6 bases). CDR3 length: 16 residues. Germline loops: CDR1 SGDLS, CDR2 YYNGEE. The V end lost 0 bases, the J end lost 1 base, and 12 bases lay between the germline ends. The CDR3 is CASSVEQGRGTDTQYF. The CDR3 DNA is TGTGCCAGCAGCGTAGAACAGGGAAGAGGCACAGATACGCAGTATTTT.

CDR3 in DNA: TGTGCCAGCAGTGTGGTTGTAACAGGGTTGGATTCACCCCTCCACTTT. Its translation is CASSVVVTGLDSPLHF. V gene TRBV6-1 combines with J gene TRBJ1-6, with a weak D call TRBD1 (6 bases). Germline V gives CDR1 MNHNS, CDR2 SASEGT. CDR3 length: 16 amino acids. V was trimmed by 4 bases and J by 8 bases, leaving 18 bases between them.

The chain is built from TRBV5-1 and TRBJ1-4; 8 bases line up with TRBD1. Germline-derived CDR1 and CDR2 are SGHRS and YFSETQ. This CDR3 contains 13 residues. The ends lost 3 bases at V and 6 bases at J; junction bases unmatched: 1. The chain's CDR3 is CASSWTGYEKLFF. Written as DNA, the CDR3 is TGCGCCAGCAGCTGGACAGGGTATGAAAAACTGTTTTTT.

The chain is built from TRBV7-9 and TRBJ1-1; a weak D match, TRBD1 (6 bases). Germline V CDR1 and CDR2: SEHNR, FQNEAQ (reference sequence). The V end lost 1 base, the J end lost 6 bases, and 12 bases lay between the germline ends. The CDR3 is 14 residues long. For the CDR3, the DNA is TGTGCCAGCAGCTTAGTTGGGGGCTGGGCTGAAGCTTTCTTT. It encodes CASSLVGGWAEAFF.

CDR3 coding DNA: TGTGCCATCAGTGTATTGAGGACAGGGGGGACCCCATACGAGCAGTACTTC. It specifies CAISVLRTGGTPYEQYF. The V gene is TRBV10-3, the J gene TRBJ2-7; 10 positions match TRBD1. This CDR3 has 17 residues. The germline gives CDR1 ENHRY, CDR2 SYGVKD. Trimming cost V 4 bases and J 4 bases; bases outside gene matches: 13.